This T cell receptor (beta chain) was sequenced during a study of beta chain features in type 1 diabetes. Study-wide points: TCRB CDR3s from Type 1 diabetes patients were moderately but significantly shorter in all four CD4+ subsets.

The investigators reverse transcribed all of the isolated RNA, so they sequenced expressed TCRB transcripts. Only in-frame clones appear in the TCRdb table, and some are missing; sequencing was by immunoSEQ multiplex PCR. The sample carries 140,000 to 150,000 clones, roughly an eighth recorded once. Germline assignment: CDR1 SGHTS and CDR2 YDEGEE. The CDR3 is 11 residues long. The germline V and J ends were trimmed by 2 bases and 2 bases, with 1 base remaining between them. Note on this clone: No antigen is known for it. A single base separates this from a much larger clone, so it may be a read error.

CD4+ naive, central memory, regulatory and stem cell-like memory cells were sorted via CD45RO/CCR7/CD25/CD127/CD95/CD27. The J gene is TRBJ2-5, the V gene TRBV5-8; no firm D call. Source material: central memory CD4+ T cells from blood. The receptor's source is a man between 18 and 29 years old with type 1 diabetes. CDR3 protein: CASSFQETQYF. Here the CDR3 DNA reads TGTGCCAGCAGCTTTCAAGAGACCCAGTACTTC.